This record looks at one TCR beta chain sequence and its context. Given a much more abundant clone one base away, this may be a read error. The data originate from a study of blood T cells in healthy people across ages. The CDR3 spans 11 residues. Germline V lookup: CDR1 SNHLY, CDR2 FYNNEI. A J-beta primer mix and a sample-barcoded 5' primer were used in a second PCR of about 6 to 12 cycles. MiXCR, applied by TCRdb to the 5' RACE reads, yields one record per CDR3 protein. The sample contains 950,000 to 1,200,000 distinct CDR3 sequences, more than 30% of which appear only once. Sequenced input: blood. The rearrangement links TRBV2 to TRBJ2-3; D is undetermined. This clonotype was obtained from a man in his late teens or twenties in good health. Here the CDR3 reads CTSSSVDTQYF. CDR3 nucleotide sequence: TGTACCAGCAGCTCCGTAGATACGCAGTATTTT. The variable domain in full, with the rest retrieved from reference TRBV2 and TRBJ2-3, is EPEVTQTPSHQVTQMGQEVILRCVPISNHLYFYWYRQILGQKVEFLVSFYNNEISEKSEIFDDQFSVERPDGSNFTLKIRSTKLEDSAMYFCTSSSVDTQYFGPGTRLTVL.